These 31 T cell receptor beta chains originate from one sample sequenced in a study of T cell responses to AZD1222 COVID-19 vaccine. The method was immunoSEQ multiplex PCR; TCRdb's version includes in-frame clones alone and lacks a portion of them. The sample records approximately 130,000 clones, roughly 92% being singletons. The sequenced sample was peripheral blood, obtained 28 days after the second AZD1222 dose. Receptors were obtained from an adult who received the AZD1222 COVID-19 vaccine.

This clone was seen more than once but under ten times. V and J are TRBV10-3 and TRBJ2-1; 9 nucleotides line up with TRBD2. V gave up 2 bases and J gave up 9 bases; unmatched junction bases: 5. Germline V gene lookup returns CDR1 ENHRY and CDR2 SYGVKD. The CDR3 length is 14 residues. Written as DNA, the CDR3 is TGTGCCATCAGTGAGCGGCGGGGGGGCCCTGAGCAGTTCTTC. Translation: CAISERRGGPEQFF.

V is TRBV5-5 and J is TRBJ2-7; 7 bases agree with TRBD1. The CDR3 length is 15 residues. V was pared by 4 bases and J by 7 bases, with 14 bases of the junction left unmatched. Germline V gives CDR1 SGHKS, CDR2 YYEKEE (reference sequence). The CDR3 loop reads CASSVVGTAKGEQYF. The CDR3 DNA reads as TGTGCCAGCAGCGTAGTAGGGACAGCGAAGGGTGAGCAGTACTTC.

V usage is TRBV7-2 and J usage is TRBJ1-4, with D hard to call. Germline CDR1 reads SGHTA; CDR2 reads FQGNSA. This CDR3 comprises 14 residues. V lost 3 bases, J lost 2 bases, and 7 bases lay in between. CDR3 coding DNA: TGTGCCAGCAGCTTTGGTTTGACTAATGAAAAACTGTTTTTT. Amino acids: CASSFGLTNEKLFF.

The V and J genes are TRBV5-1 and TRBJ2-2; tentatively, D is TRBD1 or TRBD2 (5 bases each). The germline gives CDR1 SGHRS, CDR2 YFSETQ. V dropped 0 bases and J dropped 8 bases, with 11 bases sitting between them. This CDR3 is built from 14 residues. CDR3 sequence: CASSLDGARGELFF. The CDR3 bases are TGCGCCAGCAGCTTGGACGGGGCGAGGGGGGAGCTGTTTTTT.

The rearrangement joins TRBV19 to TRBJ1-5, with D perhaps matching TRBD1 (5 bases). This CDR3 region has 17 residues. V lost 7 bases to trimming and J lost 0 bases, with 19 bases between them. Germline values: CDR1 LNHDA, CDR2 SQIVND (reference sequence). For the CDR3, the DNA is TGTGCCAGTACCAAGGGCGGGGCAGCCTATAGCAATCAGCCCCAGCATTTT. This codes for CASTKGGAAYSNQPQHF.

The rearrangement links TRBV3-1 (or the pseudogene TRBV3-2) to TRBJ1-2; D unresolved. Between the trimmed V and J ends, which lost 3 bases and 8 bases, there was a span of 13 bases. The germline CDR1 and CDR2 sequences are LGHDT and YNNKEL (reference sequence). The CDR3 has 13 amino acids. The CDR3 coding sequence is TGTGCCAGCAGCCACGGCCTCCCGGGGGGCTACACCTTC. The encoded protein is CASSHGLPGGYTF.

V and J are TRBV6-2 or TRBV6-3 and TRBJ2-1, with a weak D call TRBD2 (7 bases). Per the germline V gene, CDR1 is MNHEY and CDR2 is SVGEGT. Trimming stripped 0 bases from V and 6 bases from J, with 12 bases between. The length of the CDR3 is 15 residues. In DNA, the CDR3 is TGTGCCAGCAGTTACTCGGAGGCGGGGGCCAATGAGCAGTTCTTC. Translated: CASSYSEAGANEQFF.

The chain links TRBV7-9 to TRBJ1-5; the match to TRBD1 covers 8 bases. Germline loops: CDR1 SEHNR, CDR2 FQNEAQ (reference sequence). V gave up 5 bases and J gave up 9 bases; unmatched junction bases: 6. There are 13 residues in the CDR3. The DNA of the CDR3 is TGTGCCAGCAGCGCCGAACAGGGGGTGCCCCAGCATTTT. Translated: CASSAEQGVPQHF.

This chain links TRBV5-1 with TRBJ1-1; no clear D. The CDR3 spans 14 residues. Germline V CDR1 and CDR2: SGHRS, YFSETQ. Trimming stripped 3 bases from V and 0 bases from J, with 9 bases between. The CDR3 is CASSSEGVNTEAFF. The DNA of the CDR3 is TGCGCCAGCAGCTCCGAGGGAGTGAACACTGAAGCTTTCTTT.

The rearrangement joins TRBV28 to TRBJ1-4; D perhaps matches TRBD1 (6 bases). V lost 6 bases and J 4 bases, leaving 12 bases between the germline ends. CDR3 size: 14 residues. Germline CDR1 and CDR2: MDHEN and SYDVKM. DNA of the CDR3: TGTGCCAGCAGGCCAGGACAGTTTAATGAAAAACTGTTTTTT. Amino acid sequence: CASRPGQFNEKLFF.

This clone showed up just once. This chain links TRBV7-8 with TRBJ1-3; D is ambiguous. This CDR3 has 14 residues. V shed 6 bases and J shed 0 bases, with 9 bases lying between them. Germline V CDR1 and CDR2: SGHVS, FQNEAQ. The CDR3 region is CASRPPVSGNTIYF. CDR3 sequence (DNA): TGTGCCAGCAGGCCTCCCGTCTCTGGAAACACCATATATTTT.

This sequence joins TRBV4-3 and TRBJ1-6, with TRBD1 matching over 7 bases. V was clipped by 0 bases and J by 9 bases; unmatched bases: 2. Germline CDR1 LGHNA, CDR2 YSLEER. The CDR3 totals 14 residues. CDR3 DNA sequence: TGCGCCAGCAGCCAAGATAACAGGGGTTCACCCCTCCACTTT. Its protein is CASSQDNRGSPLHF.

This rearrangement joins TRBV20-1 to TRBJ1-3; unclear D gene. The V and J ends lost 0 bases and 9 bases respectively, with 6 bases between them. The CDR3 extends over 11 amino acids. Looked up from germline, CDR1 is DFQATT and CDR2 is SNEGSKA (reference sequence). CDR3 nucleotides: TGCAGTGCTAGAGACCCAAGCACCATATATTTT. This codes for CSARDPSTIYF.

The V and J genes are TRBV30 and TRBJ1-4, with 8 bases identical to TRBD1. CDR3 size: 14 residues. Germline-derived CDR1 and CDR2 are GTSNPN and SVGIG (reference sequence). Trimming cost V 4 bases and J 4 bases; bases outside gene matches: 5. CDR3 in DNA: TGTGCCTGGACCACAGGGGGTAGTAATGAAAAACTGTTTTTT. Protein sequence: CAWTTGGSNEKLFF.

V is TRBV7-3 and J is TRBJ2-7; maybe TRBD1 (5 bases). This CDR3 is built from 14 residues. Trimming pared 4 bases from V and 3 bases from J, leaving 13 bases between. Germline CDR1 reads SGHTA; CDR2 reads FQGTGA. CDR3 DNA: TGTGCCAGCAGCTGGGGCCCCGCCAACTACGAGCAGTACTTC. Residues: CASSWGPANYEQYF.

The chain couples TRBV3-1 (or the pseudogene TRBV3-2) to TRBJ2-7; 11 bases fit TRBD2. Germline assignment: CDR1 LGHDT and CDR2 YNNKEL (reference sequence). The CDR3 runs to 18 residues. After removal of 0 bases from V and 3 bases from J, the junction contained 10 bases not matched to a gene. Here the CDR3 reads CASSQEKKLAGAYYEQYF. CDR3 nucleotide sequence: TGTGCCAGCAGCCAAGAAAAGAAACTAGCGGGAGCTTACTACGAGCAGTACTTC.

The V and J genes are TRBV3-1 (or the pseudogene TRBV3-2) and TRBJ1-5; maybe TRBD1 (5 bases). Germline V gene lookup returns CDR1 LGHDT and CDR2 YNNKEL (reference sequence). V dropped 4 bases and J dropped 7 bases, with 23 bases sitting between them. The CDR3 length is 17 residues. DNA for the CDR3: TGTGCCAGCAGCCGGAGGGGTCCCGGCGCTAGGAACCAGCCCCAGCATTTT. This sequence encodes CASSRRGPGARNQPQHF.

The rearrangement uses TRBV7-9 and TRBJ2-1; D remains unclear. The CDR3 is 12 amino acids. Germline V gene sequence: CDR1 SEHNR, CDR2 FQNEAQ (reference sequence). Trimming removed 2 bases at V and 9 bases at J, with 8 bases between. CDR3 sequence (DNA): TGTGCCAGCAGCTTATGGCTTGGTGAGCAGTTCTTC. Encoded protein: CASSLWLGEQFF.

The chain links TRBV4-3 to TRBJ2-1; 13 nucleotides match TRBD2. The CDR3 loop spans 16 amino acids. V trimming: 1 base; J trimming: 6 bases; junction bases outside the gene matches: 3. Germline V gene lookup returns CDR1 LGHNA and CDR2 YSLEER. CDR3 coding DNA: TGCGCCAGCAGCCAAGTAACTAGCGGGAGGGGCAATGAGCAGTTCTTC. Amino acids: CASSQVTSGRGNEQFF.

The table lists this clone with a count of one. The J gene is TRBJ2-7, the V gene TRBV27; D unresolved. Germline loops: CDR1 MNHEY, CDR2 SMNVEV (reference sequence). Trimming shortened V by 2 bases and J by 0 bases, and 11 bases separated the two germline ends. The CDR3 spans 15 residues. The DNA for the CDR3 is TGTGCCAGCAGTTTACGAGCAGTTAGCTCCTACGAGCAGTACTTC. This sequence encodes CASSLRAVSSYEQYF.

This chain connects TRBV5-4 to TRBJ2-7; the match to TRBD1 covers 11 bases. V dropped 2 bases and J dropped 0; count of bases not matched to a gene: 7. Germline loops: CDR1 SGHNT, CDR2 YYREEE (reference sequence). The CDR3 sequence is 17 residues long. Here the CDR3 DNA reads TGTGCCAGCAGCTTTCGGACCGGGACAGGGGGCTCCTACGAGCAGTACTTC. This translates into CASSFRTGTGGSYEQYF.

For the CDR3, the DNA is TGTGCCAGCAGCTTAGCACCGTCCCAAGAGACCCAGTACTTC. It codes for CASSLAPSQETQYF. V usage is TRBV11-3 and J usage is TRBJ2-5; no reliable D call. V lost 1 base to trimming and J lost 1 base, with 7 bases between them. The CDR3 is 14 amino acids. CDR1 and CDR2 from the germline V gene are SGHNT and YENEEA.

The chain is built from TRBV6-2 or TRBV6-3 and TRBJ2-7; TRBD2 is a possible D gene (5 bases). This CDR3 is built from 13 residues. Germline-derived CDR1 and CDR2 are MNHEY and SVGEGT. V was trimmed by 4 bases and J by 4 bases, leaving 11 bases between them. As DNA, the CDR3 is TGTGCCAGCAGTTCGGGGTTTAGGTACGAGCAGTACTTC. It encodes CASSSGFRYEQYF.

The DNA for the CDR3 is TGTGCCAGCAGCCATCCCTCTTTGAGGACTGAAGCTTTCTTT. It codes for CASSHPSLRTEAFF. The chain employs TRBV4-2 and TRBJ1-1; the D is unclear. This CDR3 has 14 amino acids. The ends were cut back, 3 bases at V and 5 bases at J, with 13 bases in the middle. Looked up from germline, CDR1 is LGHNA and CDR2 is YNFKEQ.

V usage is TRBV6-5 and J usage is TRBJ2-7; TRBD2 might be the D (6 bases). V lost 0 bases, J lost 3 bases, and 12 bases lay in between. Germline CDR1 MNHEY, CDR2 SVGAGI. The CDR3 length is 15 residues. The CDR3 loop is CASSYSWDSIYEQYF. The DNA for the CDR3 is TGTGCCAGCAGTTACTCGTGGGACTCGATCTACGAGCAGTACTTC.

There are a few counts of this clone. The genes are TRBV12-5 and TRBJ2-3; D gene unclear. Trimming left V 5 bases short and J 4 bases short, with 7 bases between. The CDR3 covers 12 residues. The germline V gene has CDR1 LGHNT and CDR2 FRNRAP. CDR3 DNA sequence: TGTGCTAGTGGTCCCCCCTCAGATACGCAGTATTTT. Translating gives CASGPPSDTQYF. The variable domain in full, completed from reference TRBV12-5 and TRBJ2-3, reads DARVTQTPRHKVTEMGQEVTMRCQPILGHNTVFWYRQTMMQGLELLAYFRNRAPLDDSGMPKDRFSAEMPDATLATLKIQPSEPRDSAVYFCASGPPSDTQYFGPGTRLTVL.

The V and J genes are TRBV11-2 and TRBJ1-5; D is ambiguous. Between the trimmed V and J ends, which lost 4 bases and 4 bases, there was a span of 8 bases. Germline V lookup: CDR1 SGHAT, CDR2 FQNNGV. The length of the CDR3 is 13 residues. The CDR3 DNA is TGTGCCAGCAGCTCTCTCCCGAATCAGCCCCAGCATTTT. It codes for CASSSLPNQPQHF.

This clone was seen just once. The gene calls are TRBV15 and TRBJ2-1, with D tentatively TRBD2 (5 bases). The V gene's germline CDR1 is LNHNV and CDR2 YYDKDF (reference sequence). The ends were cut back, 3 bases at V and 8 bases at J, with 17 bases in the middle. The CDR3 has 15 residues. The CDR3 spells CATSRADSTRDEQFF. For the CDR3, the DNA is TGTGCCACCAGCAGGGCGGACTCGACGCGCGATGAGCAGTTCTTC.

The table lists this clone with a few counts. The chain has TRBV7-2 and TRBJ2-7; 8 bases agree with TRBD2. Germline V lookup: CDR1 SGHTA, CDR2 FQGNSA. This CDR3 is 15 amino acids long. The trim removed 2 bases at V and 2 bases at J, leaving 5 bases unmatched. The CDR3: CASSLQLAGPYEQYF. CDR3 nucleotide sequence: TGTGCCAGCAGCTTACAGTTAGCGGGACCCTACGAGCAGTACTTC.

The chain links TRBV6-4 to TRBJ1-1, with a tentative D call TRBD1 (6 bases). The germline V gene encodes CDR1 MRHNA and CDR2 SNTAGT. Trimming pared 6 bases from V and 6 bases from J, leaving 20 bases between. This CDR3 spans 15 amino acids. The chain's CDR3 is CASRIEGGGNAEAFF. The DNA of the CDR3 is TGTGCCAGCAGGATAGAGGGGGGTGGAAACGCTGAAGCTTTCTTT.

This rearrangement joins TRBV5-6 to TRBJ2-7, with D unresolved. V shed 0 bases and J shed 6 bases, with 10 bases lying between them. Germline V gene lookup returns CDR1 SGHDT and CDR2 YYEEEE. The CDR3 sequence is 13 residues long. The CDR3 reads CASSLGWAGEQYF. Written as DNA, the CDR3 is TGTGCCAGCAGCTTGGGGTGGGCCGGCGAGCAGTACTTC.